One and the same sample provided the 15 T cell receptor beta chains below, sequenced in a study of blood T cells in healthy people across ages. A J-beta primer mix and a sample-barcoded 5' primer were used in a second PCR of about 7 to 12 cycles. TCRdb reanalysed the 5' RACE reads using MiXCR and keeps one entry per CDR3 protein. Of some 700,000 distinct CDR3 sequences listed, roughly 43% are singletons. The sample comprised blood. The origin of the receptors is an older woman in good health.

This clonotype was seen a handful of times. The V and J genes are TRBV20-1 and TRBJ1-5, with D hard to call. Germline loops: CDR1 DFQATT, CDR2 SNEGSKA (reference sequence). V gave up 3 bases and J gave up 5 bases, with 8 bases separating them. CDR3 length equals 12 residues. The CDR3 DNA is TGCAGTGCTAGTTATGGGGATCAGCCCCAGCATTTT. Protein product: CSASYGDQPQHF.

The table lists this clonotype with a few counts. This sequence may be a read error, since a much larger clone differs from it by one base. The rearrangement links TRBV14 to TRBJ1-2; D is unclear. This CDR3 region has 15 residues. CDR1 and CDR2 from the germline V gene are SGHDN and FVKESK. The V and J ends lost 1 base and 9 bases respectively, with 18 bases between them. The CDR3 here is CASSQAVERMYSYTF. CDR3 DNA: TGTGCCAGCAGCCAAGCTGTAGAACGGATGTATAGCTACACCTTC.

The rearrangement uses TRBV4-3 and TRBJ2-5, with a weak D call TRBD1 (6 bases). The germline gives CDR1 LGHNA, CDR2 YSLEER. The V gene lost 2 bases and the J gene lost 5 bases, with 12 bases spanning the gap. CDR3 length: 14 residues. The CDR3 DNA follows: TGCGCCAGCAGCCAATCAACAGGGTGGGAGACCCAGTACTTC. This sequence encodes CASSQSTGWETQYF.

Only a few counts were recorded for this clonotype. The gene calls are TRBV10-2 and TRBJ1-1; 7 bases agree with TRBD1. CDR1 is WSHSY and CDR2 is SAAADI in the germline V gene. V lost 6 bases to trimming and J lost 6 bases; unmatched junction nucleotides: 19. The CDR3 contains 17 residues. CDR3 region: CASSEPPASDRASEAFF. DNA of the CDR3: TGCGCCAGCAGCGAACCTCCCGCTTCCGACAGGGCCTCTGAAGCTTTCTTT.

This sequence joins TRBV15 and TRBJ2-1; TRBD2 agrees at 9 bases. The germline gives CDR1 LNHNV, CDR2 YYDKDF (reference sequence). V shed 4 bases, J shed 6 bases, and the junction held 7 bases outside the gene matches. The CDR3 covers 15 residues. The CDR3 DNA is TGTGCCACCAGCATTGGGCGGGAGGGCCGCAATGAGCAGTTCTTC. It is translated as CATSIGREGRNEQFF.

This chain joins TRBV5-1 and TRBJ2-1; weak D call: TRBD2 (5 bases). Deletions cut 0 bases from V and 9 bases from J, with 13 bases between. The germline V gene encodes CDR1 SGHRS and CDR2 YFSETQ. CDR3 length equals 14 residues. The CDR3 DNA reads TGCGCCAGCAGCTTGGTGTCAGGCGGAGGTGAGCAGTTCTTC. Translated: CASSLVSGGGEQFF.

This clonotype was counted a single time. The chain has TRBV5-1 and TRBJ2-7; D call uncertain. The CDR3 covers 13 residues. The germline CDR1 and CDR2 sequences are SGHRS and YFSETQ. Trimming took 6 bases from V and 7 from J, leaving 17 bases between them. CDR3 bases: TGCGCCAGCACCGATACCTCCTACAATGAGCAGTACTTC. Translating it yields CASTDTSYNEQYF.

The J gene is TRBJ2-7, the V gene TRBV18, with 10 bases identical to TRBD2. This CDR3 region has 15 residues. Per the germline V gene, CDR1 is KGHSH and CDR2 is LQKENI. The ends lost 1 base at V and 7 bases at J; junction bases unmatched: 7. The CDR3 sequence: CASSPLSGGVNEQYF. In DNA, the CDR3 is TGTGCCAGCTCACCACTGAGCGGGGGGGTGAATGAGCAGTACTTC.

This clonotype appeared a few times. The V call is TRBV7-2, the J call TRBJ1-1, with unresolved D. Trimming shortened V by 5 bases and J by 7 bases, and 14 bases separated the two germline ends. This CDR3 region has 13 residues. Germline V gene lookup returns CDR1 SGHTA and CDR2 FQGNSA. The DNA for the CDR3 is TGTGCCAGCAGCGCGGACGGTAATTATGAAGCTTTCTTT. Protein: CASSADGNYEAFF.

This clonotype was counted many times. CDR3 coding DNA: TGCGCCAGCAGCTTGGGGGACAGACTGAACACTGAAGCTTTCTTT. Translated: CASSLGDRLNTEAFF. The chain joins TRBV5-1 to TRBJ1-1; 7 bases fit TRBD1. Trimming at V came to 0 bases and at J to 0 bases, leaving 2 bases not matched to a gene. The CDR3 is made up of 15 amino acids. Germline CDR1 and CDR2: SGHRS and YFSETQ.

The chain is built from TRBV7-7 and TRBJ2-6; TRBD1 matches 9 bases. Germline V gene sequence: CDR1 SSHAT, CDR2 FNYEAQ (reference sequence). There are 16 residues in the CDR3. V dropped 10 bases and J dropped 0; count of bases not matched to a gene: 7. The CDR3 DNA is TGTGCCATCTGGGACAGGGCCTCCTCTGGGGCCAACGTCCTGACTTTC. It specifies CAIWDRASSGANVLTF.

The chain couples TRBV5-1 to TRBJ2-1; TRBD2 matches 8 bases. The germline CDR1 and CDR2 sequences are SGHRS and YFSETQ. V lost 3 bases, J lost 3 bases, and 8 bases stayed unmatched. The CDR3 sequence is 16 residues long. The CDR3 loop reads CASSSEAGGHYNEQFF. DNA for the CDR3: TGCGCCAGCAGCTCGGAGGCGGGGGGTCACTACAATGAGCAGTTCTTC.

This clonotype showed up just a few times. The chain uses TRBV5-1 and TRBJ2-3; no clear D. Between the trimmed V and J ends, which lost 3 bases and 12 bases, there was a span of 5 bases. In germline, CDR1 is SGHRS, CDR2 YFSETQ. The CDR3 is 9 residues long. CDR3 in amino acids: CASSYYQYF. The CDR3 coding sequence is TGCGCCAGCAGCTACTATCAGTATTTT.

This clonotype has at least ten counts. The gene calls are TRBV9 and TRBJ2-3; 8 nucleotides line up with TRBD2. J was trimmed by 4 bases and V by 1 base; bases with no gene match: 5. The CDR3 is 15 amino acids. CDR1 and CDR2 (germline): SGDLS, YYNGEE. CDR3 loop: CASSVLSGSADTQYF. In DNA, the CDR3 is TGTGCCAGCAGCGTATTAAGCGGGAGCGCAGATACGCAGTATTTT.

This clonotype was detected ten times or more. The rearrangement uses TRBV29-1 and TRBJ2-7; 7 bases align to TRBD2. The junction had 1 base not matched to a gene; V was cut back by 7 bases and J by 1 base. The CDR3 is 11 amino acids. CDR1 SQVTM and CDR2 ANQGSEA come from the germline V gene. CDR3 sequence reads: CSGGGSYEQYF. In DNA, the CDR3 is TGCAGCGGGGGAGGGTCCTACGAGCAGTACTTC.